This TCR beta chain was recorded in a study of CD8 T cells in ankylosing spondylitis. The CDR3 is made up of 15 amino acids. After removal of 6 bases from V and 3 bases from J, the junction contained 8 bases not matched to a gene. Germline V lookup: CDR1 MNHEY, CDR2 SVGEGT. Scientists made TCR beta libraries using quantitative 5'-RACE with molecular barcodes. TCRdb reanalysed the 5' RACE reads using MiXCR and keeps one entry per CDR3 protein. The sample includes 150,000 to 200,000 distinct CDR3 sequences, over 10% of them seen just once. A word on this clonotype: The target antigen is unknown.

General study findings and limits: A TCR beta motif made of fewer than ten highly homologous variants seemed typical of ankylosing spondylitis blood. The authors reported significant enrichment of disease-linked clones in matched ankylosing spondylitis synovial fluid. Disease-linked clones had a CD8+ phenotype and relatively low frequency in peripheral blood.

The gene calls are TRBV6-2 or TRBV6-3 and TRBJ2-5; the match to TRBD2 covers 9 bases. Sequenced: blood, either unsorted or a sorted T cell fraction (not recorded which). The source of this sequence is a female donor with ankylosing spondylitis or in good health (not recorded which). The CDR3 DNA reads TGTGCCAGCAGGTCTCTAGCGGGAACGAAAGAGACCCAGTACTTC. Its translation is CASRSLAGTKETQYF.